One sample yielded the 10 T cell receptor beta chains listed below, sequenced in a study of molecular identifiers for immune sequencing clone quantification. TCRdb reanalysed the PCR reads using MiXCR and keeps one entry per CDR3 protein. Of about 89,000 distinct CDR3 sequences in the sample, roughly 19% were seen once. The sequenced sample consisted of naive CD8+ T cells from blood, with Jurkat cell RNA spiked in. Noted subset: FACS-sorted CD8+CD4-CCR7+CD45RA+ naive T cells. Every receptor here comes from a human donor in good health. Some libraries in this study had Jurkat cell RNA spiked in.

This clonotype has a count of ten or more. The chain combines TRBV2 with TRBJ1-1; D uncertain. Per germline, CDR1 SNHLY and CDR2 FYNNEI. The CDR3 is 10 amino acids. The V and J ends lost 6 bases and 8 bases respectively, with 7 bases between them. CDR3 residues: CASRRVEAFF. CDR3 sequence (DNA): TGTGCCAGCAGGCGGGTCGAAGCTTTCTTT.

In this sample, this clonotype turned up many times. The V and J genes are TRBV20-1 and TRBJ2-3; TRBD1 matches at 7 bases. The J segment lost 1 base and the V segment lost 0 bases, leaving 4 bases of the junction unmatched. The length of the CDR3 is 15 residues. The germline V gene has CDR1 DFQATT and CDR2 SNEGSKA (reference sequence). The CDR3, as DNA: TGCAGTGCTAGAGATTTAACAGGGGGCACAGATACGCAGTATTTT. Translation gives CSARDLTGGTDTQYF.

This clonotype was recorded at least ten times. The chain links TRBV2 to TRBJ1-1, with 11 bases matching TRBD1. The length of the CDR3 is 12 residues. The trim removed 6 bases at V and 11 bases at J, leaving 5 bases unmatched. Germline V lookup: CDR1 SNHLY, CDR2 FYNNEI. The CDR3 nucleotides are TGTGCCAGCAGGGGACAGGGGGTTGGGGCTTTCTTT. Encoded protein: CASRGQGVGAFF.

This clonotype was counted ten times or more. V and J are TRBV21-1 and TRBJ2-3; TRBD1 reflects the table's D call only, with no check against the DNA. TRBV21-1 is labeled a pseudogene. This CDR3 has 17 amino acids. In nucleotides, the CDR3 is TGTGCCAGCAGCAAAGCGGGGGACACCTTGGGGAATGATACGCAGTATTTT. This gives the protein CASSKAGDTLGNDTQYF.

There are many counts of this clonotype. This chain joins TRBV4-1 and TRBJ2-3; 11 bases map to TRBD2. Germline lookup yields CDR1 MGHRA and CDR2 YSYEKL. The CDR3 extends over 18 amino acids. Losses at the gene ends were 2 bases for V and 2 bases for J; bases not matched to a gene: 9. The CDR3 here is CASSQSIAGGPVTDTQYF. The CDR3 DNA reads as TGCGCCAGCAGCCAAAGCATAGCGGGGGGGCCTGTCACAGATACGCAGTATTTT.

This clonotype was picked up many times. The gene calls are TRBV5-1 and TRBJ2-1, with D perhaps TRBD1 or TRBD2 (5 bases each). In germline, CDR1 is SGHRS, CDR2 YFSETQ. The CDR3 sequence is 12 residues long. V was shortened by 2 bases and J by 8 bases, with 8 bases between the two germline ends. The CDR3 nucleotides are TGCGCCAGCAGCTTTGGGGGACATGAGCAGTTCTTC. This sequence encodes CASSFGGHEQFF.

This clonotype was counted many times. This chain connects TRBV20-1 to TRBJ2-4; D not resolved. Trimming pared 5 bases from V and 8 bases from J, leaving 10 bases between. This CDR3 spans 11 amino acids. Per germline, CDR1 DFQATT and CDR2 SNEGSKA (reference sequence). The CDR3: CSASLDDIQYF. The DNA for the CDR3 is TGCAGTGCTTCCTTAGACGACATTCAGTACTTC.

This clonotype came up many times. The chain joins TRBV6-1 to TRBJ2-3, with TRBD2 matching 8 bases. Germline V lookup: CDR1 MNHNS, CDR2 SASEGT. The CDR3 is 18 amino acids. Trimming at V came to 0 bases and at J to 1 base, leaving 9 bases not matched to a gene. CDR3 nucleotides: TGTGCCAGCAGTGAAGCCTTCAGGGGAGCGGGGGGCACAGATACGCAGTATTTT. Its translation is CASSEAFRGAGGTDTQYF.

There are many counts of this clonotype. The J gene is TRBJ2-1, the V gene TRBV29-1; D is possibly TRBD2 (6 bases). The CDR3 has 14 amino acids. V was shortened by 3 bases and J by 4 bases, with 13 bases between the two germline ends. The V gene's germline CDR1 is SQVTM and CDR2 ANQGSEA. The CDR3 DNA reads TGCAGCGTTGAGGGACGGGAGTATTACAATGAGCAGTTCTTC. Amino acids: CSVEGREYYNEQFF.

As for this clonotype: Possible read error: a much larger clone is one base away. The V call is TRBV29-1, the J call TRBJ2-7, with 13 bases fitting TRBD2. The germline V gene has CDR1 SQVTM and CDR2 ANQGSEA. The CDR3 covers 14 residues. V lost 7 bases, J lost 0 bases, and 3 bases stayed unmatched. The DNA for the CDR3 is TGCAGCGAACTAGCGGGAGGGCACTCCTACGAGCAGTACTTC. It encodes CSELAGGHSYEQYF.